What follows is one T cell receptor (beta chain) and its context. The data were taken from a study of blood T cell repertoires in COVID-19. Study at large: Acute-phase and convalescent COVID-19 samples originated in the United States, Italy and Spain. The analysed material was cDNA or gDNA that came from T cells, B-cell-depleted T cells, or PBMCs.

The germline V gene encodes CDR1 SGHDT and CDR2 YYEEEE. The CDR3 is 15 residues long. The V end lost 0 bases, the J end lost 8 bases, and 12 bases lay between the germline ends. Clones were read by immunoSEQ multiplex PCR, and TCRdb kept only the in-frame ones, dropping some. The sample includes about 230,000 clones, over 65% seen only once; the top ten take about 2.5%. This receptor was taken from an older woman with active or convalescent COVID-19. The chain uses TRBV5-6 and TRBJ1-6, with D tentatively TRBD1 (6 bases). Sequencing used peripheral blood. CDR3 sequence: CASSLAAGVDSPLHF. CDR3 DNA: TGTGCCAGCAGCTTGGCCGCAGGGGTGGATTCACCCCTCCACTTT.